The clone carrying this T cell receptor (beta chain) was seen just once. The data belong to a study of blood T cell repertoires in COVID-19. TCRdb keeps only in-frame clones here, not all; method: immunoSEQ multiplex PCR. This repertoire shows 250,000 to 300,000 clones, 88% found once; its top ten account for about a tenth. V lost 0 bases and J lost 5, with 10 bases in between. The CDR3 spans 14 residues. The germline V gene has CDR1 SGHAT and CDR2 FQNNGV. What was sequenced was peripheral blood. The chain has TRBV11-2 and TRBJ2-5, with a weak D call TRBD2 (5 bases). This TCR was sampled from a woman aged 65 to 85 with COVID-19, enrolled during active disease. CDR3 nucleotides: TGTGCCAGCAGCTTAGACCTAGCAACGGAGACCCAGTACTTC. Its translation: CASSLDLATETQYF.